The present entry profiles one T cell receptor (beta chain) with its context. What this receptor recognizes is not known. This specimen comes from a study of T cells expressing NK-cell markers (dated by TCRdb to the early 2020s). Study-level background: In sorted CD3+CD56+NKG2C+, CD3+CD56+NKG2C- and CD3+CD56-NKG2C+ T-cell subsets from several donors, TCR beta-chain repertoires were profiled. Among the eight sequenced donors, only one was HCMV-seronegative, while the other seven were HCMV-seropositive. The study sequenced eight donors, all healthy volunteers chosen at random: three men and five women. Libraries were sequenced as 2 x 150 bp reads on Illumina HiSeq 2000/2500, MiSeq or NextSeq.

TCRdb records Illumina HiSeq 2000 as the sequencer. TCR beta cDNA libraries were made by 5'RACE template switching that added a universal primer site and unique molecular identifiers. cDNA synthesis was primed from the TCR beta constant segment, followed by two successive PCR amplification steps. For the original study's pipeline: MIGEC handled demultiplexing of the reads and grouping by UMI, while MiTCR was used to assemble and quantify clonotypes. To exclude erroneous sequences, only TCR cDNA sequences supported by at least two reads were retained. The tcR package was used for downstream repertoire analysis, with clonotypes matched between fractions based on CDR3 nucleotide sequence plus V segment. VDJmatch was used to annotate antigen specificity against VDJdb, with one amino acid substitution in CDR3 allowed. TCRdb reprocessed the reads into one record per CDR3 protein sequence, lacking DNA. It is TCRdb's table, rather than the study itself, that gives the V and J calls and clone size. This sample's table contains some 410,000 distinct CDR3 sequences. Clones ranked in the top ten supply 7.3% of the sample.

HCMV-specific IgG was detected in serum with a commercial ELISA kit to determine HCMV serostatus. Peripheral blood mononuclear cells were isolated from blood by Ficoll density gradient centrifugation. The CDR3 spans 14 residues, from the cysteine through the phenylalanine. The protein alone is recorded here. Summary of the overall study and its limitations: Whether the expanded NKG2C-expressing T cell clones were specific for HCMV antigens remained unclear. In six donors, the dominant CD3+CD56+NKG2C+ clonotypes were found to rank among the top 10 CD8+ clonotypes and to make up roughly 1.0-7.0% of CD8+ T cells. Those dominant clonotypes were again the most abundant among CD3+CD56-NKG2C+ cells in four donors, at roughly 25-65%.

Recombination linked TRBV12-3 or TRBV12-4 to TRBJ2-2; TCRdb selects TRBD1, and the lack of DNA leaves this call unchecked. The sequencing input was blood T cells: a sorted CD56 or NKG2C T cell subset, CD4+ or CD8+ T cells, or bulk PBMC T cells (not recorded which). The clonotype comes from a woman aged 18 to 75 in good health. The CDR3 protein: CASRGQGVTGELFF.